Sequencing of this T cell receptor beta chain was carried out in a study of T cell changes during pregnancy in multiple sclerosis. Here immunoSEQ multiplex PCR was the method, and the copy in TCRdb shows in-frame clones only, minus some. Counted here are 70,000 or so clones, around 90% occurring once; the ten biggest clones make up 0.4% to 0.45%. Germline CDR1 MGHDK, CDR2 SYGVNS. The CDR3 extends over 16 amino acids. The germline V and J ends were trimmed by 4 bases and 0 bases, with 15 bases remaining between them. J is TRBJ1-1 and V is TRBV25-1, with no clear D. This TCR was recovered from a female donor with multiple sclerosis, enrolled in a pregnancy study. The sample consisted of CD4+ T cells from peripheral blood mononuclear cells, taken before pregnancy. The CDR3 loop reads CASSAPSRSMNTEAFF. DNA for the CDR3: TGTGCCAGCAGTGCTCCTTCCCGGTCAATGAACACTGAAGCTTTCTTT.